Listed below are T cell receptor beta chains from one sample, sequenced in a study of blood T cells in healthy people across ages. TCRdb processed the 5' RACE reads anew with MiXCR; each CDR3 protein has one entry. The profile shows over 1,500,000 distinct CDR3 sequences, 39% of them singletons. The sample consisted of blood. The receptors were sampled from a human donor in good health. Both conserved end residues are part of each CDR3. Fields, in order: clone size, J gene, D gene, V gene, CDR3 protein, CDR3 DNA. A D gene is named only where the DNA matches it firmly. The listing skips clone size in some rows; elsewhere it reads once, few, many or a size class.

>NA|TRBJ2-7|NA|TRBV7-2
CASSPSAGYEQYF
TGTGCCAGCTCACCCTCAGCGGGCTACGAGCAGTACTTC
>few|TRBJ2-3|TRBD1|TRBV30
CAWSENRQGTQYF
TGTGCCTGGAGTGAGAACCGACAGGGTACGCAGTATTTT
>NA|TRBJ2-3|NA|TRBV10-3
CAISPSGTDTQYF
TGTGCCATCAGTCCGTCAGGCACAGATACGCAGTATTTT
>NA|TRBJ2-1|TRBD2|TRBV3-1
CASSQSAGVWNEQFF
TGTGCCAGCAGCCAATCAGCGGGGGTTTGGAATGAGCAGTTCTTC
>NA|TRBJ1-4|NA|TRBV29-1
CSVERDGWMFF
TGCAGCGTTGAAAGGGACGGGTGGATGTTTTTT
>few|TRBJ2-3|NA|TRBV28
CASSLGGLTQYF
TGTGCCAGCAGCCTAGGAGGGCTTACGCAGTATTTT
>NA|TRBJ2-5|NA|TRBV24-1
CATSDLSTAEQETQYF
TGTGCCACCAGTGATTTGTCGACGGCAGAGCAAGAGACCCAGTACTTC
>NA|TRBJ1-2|NA|TRBV20-1
CRATLNYGYTF
TGCAGGGCCACACTTAACTATGGCTACACCTTC
>NA|TRBJ1-1|TRBD1|TRBV12-3/TRBV12-4
CASSAGGRAAFF
TGTGCCAGCAGCGCAGGGGGACGTGCAGCTTTCTTT
>NA|TRBJ2-1|TRBD2|TRBV24-1
CATSDSSGGTYNEQFF
TGTGCCACCAGTGATTCTTCGGGGGGGACCTACAATGAGCAGTTCTTC
>NA|TRBJ2-5|NA|TRBV7-3
CASSSGGQIGETQYF
TGTGCCAGCAGCTCCGGGGGGCAAATAGGAGAGACCCAGTACTTC
>few|TRBJ2-5|NA|TRBV6-2/TRBV6-3
CASSYSTTGTVEETQYF
TGTGCCAGCAGTTACTCGACCACCGGGACGGTTGAAGAGACCCAGTACTTC
>NA|TRBJ1-4|NA|TRBV11-3
CASSLSGSEKLFF
TGTGCCAGCAGCTTAAGTGGGAGCGAAAAACTGTTTTTT
>NA|TRBJ1-6|NA|TRBV7-9
CASPKQENSPLHF
TGTGCCAGCCCTAAGCAGGAAAATTCACCCCTCCACTTT
>NA|TRBJ2-3|TRBD2|TRBV5-1
CASSLAGGTSTDAQYF
TGCGCCAGCAGCTTGGCCGGCGGGACTAGCACAGATGCGCAGTATTTT
>NA|TRBJ2-1|NA|TRBV5-6
CASSLQSGPRFF
TGTGCCAGCAGCCTACAAAGCGGGCCAAGGTTCTTC
>few|TRBJ2-3|NA|TRBV11-2
CASSSSLLEQYF
TGTGCCAGCAGCTCTTCGCTACTGGAGCAGTATTTT
>NA|TRBJ2-7|NA|TRBV28
CASSLPGSTYEQYF
TGTGCCAGCAGTTTACCTGGATCTACCTACGAGCAGTACTTC